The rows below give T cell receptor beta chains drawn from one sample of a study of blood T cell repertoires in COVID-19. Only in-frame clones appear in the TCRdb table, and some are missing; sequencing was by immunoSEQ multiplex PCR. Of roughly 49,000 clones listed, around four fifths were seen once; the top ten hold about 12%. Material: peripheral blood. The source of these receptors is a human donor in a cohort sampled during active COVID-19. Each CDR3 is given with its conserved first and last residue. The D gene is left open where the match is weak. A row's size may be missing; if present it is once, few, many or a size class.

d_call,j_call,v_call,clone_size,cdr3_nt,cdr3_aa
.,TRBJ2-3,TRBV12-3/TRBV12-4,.,TGTGCCAGCAGAGAGGTTGATACGCAGTATTTT,CASREVDTQYF
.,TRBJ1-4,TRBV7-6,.,TGTGCCAGCAGCTTGACAGCCGGCCTAAATGAAAAACTGTTTTTT,CASSLTAGLNEKLFF
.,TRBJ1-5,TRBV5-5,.,TGTGCCAGCAGCTTGGTGGGGCAGTCCAATCAGCCCCAGCATTTT,CASSLVGQSNQPQHF
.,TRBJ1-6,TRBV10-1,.,TGCGCCAGCAGTGAGTCCCGGACACCGAATTCACCCCTCCACTTT,CASSESRTPNSPLHF
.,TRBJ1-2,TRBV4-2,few,TGTGCCAGCAGCCAGGGACACGGGCCTCCGGGTGGCTACACCTTC,CASSQGHGPPGGYTF
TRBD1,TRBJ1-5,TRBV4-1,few,TGCGCCAGCAGGCCGACAGGGTTGGACAATCAGCCCCAGCATTTT,CASRPTGLDNQPQHF
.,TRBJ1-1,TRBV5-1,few,TGCGCCAGCAGCTCCGGGACTACTAACACTGAAGCTTTCTTT,CASSSGTTNTEAFF
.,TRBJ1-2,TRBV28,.,TGTGCCAGCAGTTTAAACAGCTTCTATGGCTACACCTTC,CASSLNSFYGYTF
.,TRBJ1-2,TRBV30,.,TGTGCCTGGAGGACAGCTCTACCCTATGGCTACACCTTC,CAWRTALPYGYTF
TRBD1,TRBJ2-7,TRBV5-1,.,TGCGCCAGCAGCTCCGGGACAGGGACCCACGAGCAGTACTTC,CASSSGTGTHEQYF
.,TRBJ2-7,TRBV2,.,TGTGCCAGCAGTGACAACTCCTACGAGCAGTACTTC,CASSDNSYEQYF
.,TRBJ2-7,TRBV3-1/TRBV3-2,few,TGTGCCAGCAGCCAAAGGGACAAGTCTTGGGAGCAGTACTTC,CASSQRDKSWEQYF
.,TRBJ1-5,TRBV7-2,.,TGTGCCAGCAGCGTTAAGGGTAGGGAGCAGCCCCAGCATTTT,CASSVKGREQPQHF